One sample yielded the 18 T cell receptor beta chains listed below, sequenced in a study of a mutant IDH1 vaccine in newly diagnosed glioma. Profiling relied on immunoSEQ multiplex PCR, and the TCRdb table lists in-frame clones only, not all of them. Of some 32,000 clones listed, roughly 87% are singletons. Indicated time point: week 47, end of study. Vaccine doses each comprised 300 ug of mutant IDH1 20-mer peptide, with topical imiquimod. No cognate antigen is known for these TCRs. Sequencing was performed on PBMCs, taken from a glioma patient whose treatment included an IDH1 peptide vaccine. All receptors come from a man aged 40-49 years with glioma.

This clone was observed a few times. The chain links TRBV9 to TRBJ1-6; D remains ambiguous. Germline CDR1 is SGDLS and CDR2 is YYNGEE. Trimming shortened V by 7 bases and J by 6 bases, and 14 bases separated the two germline ends. The CDR3 length is 14 residues. CDR3 residues: CASGGIVSNSPLHF. The CDR3 coding sequence is TGTGCCAGCGGAGGGATTGTAAGTAATTCACCCCTCCACTTT.

The chain uses TRBV6-1 and TRBJ2-3; 10 nucleotides align to TRBD2. V gave up 0 bases and J gave up 4 bases; unmatched junction bases: 1. The CDR3 length is 15 residues. CDR1 MNHNS and CDR2 SASEGT come from the germline V gene. CDR3 nucleotide sequence: TGTGCCAGCAGTGAAGCAGCGGGGGGGCCAGATACGCAGTATTTT. It yields the protein CASSEAAGGPDTQYF.

The chain couples TRBV29-1 to TRBJ2-4; the D gene is possibly TRBD2 (5 bases). The CDR3 is 13 amino acids. Trimming left V 7 bases short and J 1 base short, with 11 bases between. Looked up from germline, CDR1 is SQVTM and CDR2 is ANQGSEA. The CDR3 coding sequence is TGCAGCGACGGGATGGTGGCCAAAAACATTCAGTACTTC. Translating gives CSDGMVAKNIQYF.

This chain links TRBV5-1 with TRBJ2-7, with a tentative D call TRBD1 (6 bases). Trimming left V 4 bases short and J 6 bases short, with 17 bases between. The CDR3 consists of 14 residues. Germline V gene lookup returns CDR1 SGHRS and CDR2 YFSETQ. The CDR3 DNA reads as TGCGCCAGCAGCCTACAGGGCGGGTTGGGCGAGCAGTACTTC. This encodes CASSLQGGLGEQYF.

The J gene is TRBJ2-7, the V gene TRBV6-1; D remains ambiguous. The CDR3 contains 11 residues. Germline CDR1 reads MNHNS; CDR2 reads SASEGT. Trimming took off 4 bases at V and 3 bases at J, with 4 bases between the two ends. Here the CDR3 DNA reads TGTGCCAGCAGTGTCCTCTACGAGCAGTACTTC. Translated: CASSVLYEQYF.

The chain employs TRBV19 and TRBJ2-3; 12 nucleotides match TRBD2. This CDR3 region has 14 residues. CDR1 LNHDA and CDR2 SQIVND come from the germline V gene (reference sequence). V shed 8 bases, J shed 5 bases, and the junction held 5 bases outside the gene matches. CDR3 sequence reads: CASASGREVDTQYF. The CDR3 DNA reads TGTGCCAGTGCTAGCGGGAGGGAGGTAGATACGCAGTATTTT.

This chain uses TRBV29-1 with TRBJ2-5; D remains ambiguous. The V and J ends lost 1 base and 1 base respectively, with 13 bases between them. Germline V gene sequence: CDR1 SQVTM, CDR2 ANQGSEA. The CDR3 has 15 residues. CDR3 protein: CSVEVDRDFQETQYF. For the CDR3, the DNA is TGCAGCGTTGAAGTCGATAGGGATTTCCAAGAGACCCAGTACTTC.

V is TRBV20-1 and J is TRBJ1-6; no definite D call. CDR1 DFQATT and CDR2 SNEGSKA come from the germline V gene (reference sequence). The V end lost 6 bases, the J end lost 13 bases, and 13 bases lay between the germline ends. The CDR3 is 11 residues long. CDR3 residues: CSADRGSPLHF. DNA of the CDR3: TGCAGTGCCGATCGGGGTTCGCCCCTCCACTTT.

This clone appeared once. V usage is TRBV7-7 and J usage is TRBJ2-3; perhaps TRBD2 as D (6 bases). This CDR3 has 14 amino acids. Between the trimmed V and J ends, which lost 5 bases and 6 bases, there was a span of 15 bases. Germline V lookup: CDR1 SSHAT, CDR2 FNYEAQ (reference sequence). The CDR3, as DNA: TGTGCCAGCAGCCCAAAGGGTGCGGGGGATACGCAGTATTTT. Amino acids: CASSPKGAGDTQYF.

The chain recombines TRBV29-1 with TRBJ2-5; D might be TRBD1 (5 bases). The ends were cut back, 0 bases at V and 4 bases at J, with 12 bases in the middle. Germline V gene lookup returns CDR1 SQVTM and CDR2 ANQGSEA. CDR3 length: 14 residues. This CDR3 reads CSVEEGRAGETQYF. In DNA, the CDR3 is TGCAGCGTTGAAGAAGGCAGGGCCGGAGAGACCCAGTACTTC.

V gene TRBV5-1 combines with J gene TRBJ2-5; D perhaps matches TRBD1 (6 bases). There are 14 residues in the CDR3. The V gene's germline CDR1 is SGHRS and CDR2 YFSETQ. V lost 2 bases and J lost 1, with 9 bases in between. This CDR3 reads CASSFPGVQETQYF. Here the CDR3 DNA reads TGCGCCAGCAGCTTTCCAGGGGTCCAAGAGACCCAGTACTTC.

In this sample, this clone turned up once. J is TRBJ2-3 and V is TRBV29-1, with 11 nucleotides matching TRBD2. CDR1 and CDR2 (germline): SQVTM, ANQGSEA. The CDR3 runs to 15 residues. The V segment lost 6 bases and the J segment 2 bases; nucleotides outside the gene matches: 7. The chain's CDR3 is CSVHLAGGNTDTQYF. The CDR3, as DNA: TGCAGCGTCCACCTAGCGGGAGGTAACACAGATACGCAGTATTTT.

This chain joins TRBV18 and TRBJ2-5; 8 positions agree with TRBD1. The germline V gene encodes CDR1 KGHSH and CDR2 LQKENI. The CDR3 has 17 amino acids. After removal of 3 bases from V and 5 bases from J, the junction contained 14 bases not matched to a gene. CDR3 loop: CASSPPPDRGYSETQYF. The CDR3 DNA follows: TGTGCCAGCTCACCTCCGCCTGACAGGGGTTACAGTGAGACCCAGTACTTC.

This rearrangement joins TRBV28 to TRBJ1-6; D is ambiguous. Germline CDR1 MDHEN, CDR2 SYDVKM. The CDR3 spans 11 residues. Trimming shortened V by 4 bases and J by 7 bases, and 2 bases separated the two germline ends. CDR3 sequence: CASSSNSPLHF. In nucleotides, the CDR3 is TGTGCCAGCAGTTCAAATTCACCCCTCCACTTT.

CDR3: CASTQGVSGNTIYF. In DNA, the CDR3 is TGTGCCAGCACCCAGGGGGTATCTGGAAACACCATATATTTT. The gene calls are TRBV6-5 and TRBJ1-3; 7 positions match TRBD1. V lost 7 bases, J lost 1 base, and 4 bases stayed unmatched. CDR3 size: 14 residues. Germline V gene sequence: CDR1 MNHEY, CDR2 SVGAGI.

This chain connects TRBV6-6 to TRBJ2-1; D might be TRBD1 or TRBD2, each matching 5 bases. Germline-derived CDR1 and CDR2 are MNHNY and SVGAGI (reference sequence). V shed 2 bases and J shed 6 bases, with 14 bases lying between them. The CDR3 spans 15 residues. This CDR3 is CASSYGTFNRNEQFF. The CDR3 nucleotides read TGTGCCAGCAGTTACGGGACCTTTAATCGCAATGAGCAGTTCTTC.

The chain has TRBV19 and TRBJ1-1, with a weak D call TRBD1 (5 bases). This CDR3 is built from 13 residues. Germline V gives CDR1 LNHDA, CDR2 SQIVND (reference sequence). Trimming cost V 7 bases and J 3 bases, with 12 bases left between them. CDR3 sequence (DNA): TGTGCCAGTACTACAGGCGGATACACTGAAGCTTTCTTT. This encodes CASTTGGYTEAFF.

This chain uses TRBV5-8 with TRBJ2-3; 11 bases map to TRBD1. V shed 3 bases and J 5 bases; nucleotides not matched to a gene: 8. The germline V gene encodes CDR1 SGHTS and CDR2 YDEGEE. This CDR3 has 16 residues. CDR3 coding DNA: TGTGCCAGCAGCTCCGGGACAGGGGGAAGGGGAGATACGCAGTATTTT. Its translation: CASSSGTGGRGDTQYF.